Each of the 8 T cell receptor beta chains below was sequenced from the same sample in a study. Each CDR3 protein gets one entry after TCRdb re-called the RT-PCR reads with MiXCR. Of almost 700,000 distinct CDR3 sequences in the sample, 13% to 15% were seen once. The sequencing input was memory CD4+ T cells from blood. These TCRs come from a female donor in good health, serving as a healthy control.

This clonotype has only a few counts. V and J are TRBV18 and TRBJ1-1, with TRBD1 as a possible D gene (5 bases). This CDR3 spans 14 amino acids. From germline, CDR1 is KGHSH and CDR2 LQKENI. V was cut by 5 bases and J by 4 bases, with 14 bases left in between. DNA of the CDR3: TGTGCCAGCTCATTCTCAGGGAGAGGCACTGAAGCTTTCTTT. Translating gives CASSFSGRGTEAFF. Based on the CDR3 plus reference TRBV18 and TRBJ1-1, the full variable domain is NAGVMQNPRHLVRRRGQEARLRCSPMKGHSHVYWYRQLPEEGLKFMVYLQKENIIDESGMPKERFSAEFPKEGPSILRIQQVVRGDSAAYFCASSFSGRGTEAFFGQGTRLTVV.

Many counts were recorded for this clonotype. This rearrangement joins TRBV12-3 or TRBV12-4 to TRBJ2-7, with 9 bases aligning to TRBD1. This CDR3 region has 14 residues. Germline trimming cut 5 bases from V and 7 bases from J; bases unmatched to any gene: 9. CDR3 sequence: CASSPGQGLHEQYF. The CDR3, as DNA: TGTGCCAGCAGTCCGGGACAGGGATTGCATGAGCAGTACTTC.

V usage is TRBV12-3 or TRBV12-4 and J usage is TRBJ1-3; tentative D call: TRBD1 (6 bases). The V end lost 11 bases, the J end lost 10 bases, and 18 bases lay between the germline ends. CDR3 length: 12 residues. The CDR3 sequence: CAYGGPGKTIYF. CDR3 nucleotide sequence: TGTGCCTATGGGGGGCCCGGGAAAACCATATATTTT.

The rearrangement links TRBV6-5 to TRBJ1-2, with D unclear. Germline CDR1 is MNHEY and CDR2 is SVGAGI. This CDR3 comprises 16 residues. V lost 0 bases and J 4 bases, leaving 15 bases between the germline ends. The CDR3 loop is CASSYSAPGVGYGYTF. The DNA for the CDR3 is TGTGCCAGCAGTTACTCCGCCCCGGGCGTCGGCTATGGCTACACCTTC.

For this clonotype: Since the CDR3 does not end with the conserved phenylalanine or tryptophan, this likely comes from a read error. The chain is built from TRBV20-1 and TRBJ2-7; 8 bases line up with TRBD2. Germline V gene lookup returns CDR1 DFQATT and CDR2 SNEGSKA (reference sequence). The CDR3 loop spans 13 amino acids. After removal of 6 bases from V and 6 bases from J, the junction contained 10 bases not matched to a gene. CDR3 sequence: CSAQTSGSSEQYL. The CDR3 DNA follows: TGCAGTGCCCAGACAAGCGGGAGTTCCGAGCAGTACCTC.

This chain uses TRBV7-2 with TRBJ2-5; D remains ambiguous. V lost 1 base and J lost 5, with 11 bases in between. The CDR3 contains 14 residues. Germline V lookup: CDR1 SGHTA, CDR2 FQGNSA. The CDR3 coding sequence is TGTGCCAGCAGCTTAGGGCCCAAGTTCGAGACCCAGTACTTC. As protein: CASSLGPKFETQYF. The whole variable domain, remainder taken from reference TRBV7-2 and TRBJ2-5, is GAGVSQSPSNKVTEKGKDVELRCDPISGHTALYWYRQSLGQGLEFLIYFQGNSAPDKSGLPSDRFSAERTGGSVSTLTIQRTQQEDSAVYLCASSLGPKFETQYFGPGTRLLVL.

The chain links TRBV7-9 to TRBJ1-1; D perhaps matches TRBD1 (5 bases). With 5 bases removed from V and 3 bases from J, the gap between germline ends came to 19 bases. The CDR3 is 16 amino acids. From germline, CDR1 is SEHNR and CDR2 FQNEAQ (reference sequence). The chain's CDR3 is CASSTPLGTADTEAFF. In DNA form, the CDR3 reads TGTGCCAGCAGCACGCCCCTGGGGACGGCAGACACTGAAGCTTTCTTT.

This clonotype was detected only a few times. V and J are TRBV7-2 and TRBJ1-5; no definite D call. This CDR3 is 15 amino acids long. CDR1 is SGHTA, CDR2 FQGNSA, per germline. The V and J ends lost 0 bases and 3 bases respectively, with 9 bases between them. CDR3 bases: TGTGCCAGCAGCTTAGCTAGTTCCAACAATCAGCCCCAGCATTTT. Translated: CASSLASSNNQPQHF.